A selection of T cell receptor beta chains follows, all from one sample in a study of Ad26.COV2.S vaccination and SARS-CoV-2 variants. Some clones are missing from TCRdb's copy, which holds only in-frame ones; the method was immunoSEQ multiplex PCR. The sample shows about 390,000 clones, 92% of them seen only once. The specimen comprised peripheral blood, sampled in a trial of Ad26.COV2.S vaccine versus placebo. The receptors here all came from a person between 18 and 65 years old who received the Ad26.COV2.S COVID-19 vaccine or a placebo. The CDR3 runs from the conserved cysteine through the conserved F or W. Each record gives: CDR3 length, J gene, D gene, V gene, clone size, CDR3 protein, CDR3 DNA. D genes are given only for firm matches. Clone size is stated in some rows and not others, as once, few, many or a class when expanded.

len: 17
j_gene: TRBJ2-7
d_gene: TRBD2
v_gene: TRBV4-3
abundance: .
CDR3aa: CASSSSPGLAGNYEQYF
CDR3nt: TGCGCCAGCAGCAGCTCGCCGGGACTAGCGGGTAATTACGAGCAGTACTTC

len: 14
j_gene: TRBJ2-3
d_gene: TRBD1
v_gene: TRBV7-2
abundance: .
CDR3aa: CASSQGTGTDTQYF
CDR3nt: TGTGCCAGCAGCCAAGGGACAGGCACAGATACGCAGTATTTT

len: 20
j_gene: TRBJ2-5
d_gene: TRBD2
v_gene: TRBV6-2/TRBV6-3
abundance: .
CDR3aa: CASSPWGLAGAGVLPETQYF
CDR3nt: TGTGCCAGCAGTCCCTGGGGGCTAGCGGGGGCCGGGGTTCTCCCGGAGACCCAGTACTTC

len: 15
j_gene: TRBJ1-1
d_gene: TRBD1
v_gene: TRBV19
abundance: .
CDR3aa: CASSGTGGFNTEAFF
CDR3nt: TGTGCCAGTAGCGGGACAGGGGGGTTCAACACTGAAGCTTTCTTT

len: 12
j_gene: TRBJ2-3
d_gene: .
v_gene: TRBV25-1
abundance: .
CDR3aa: CASSPISYPQYF
CDR3nt: TGTGCCAGCAGTCCCATTTCGTACCCGCAGTATTTT

len: 14
j_gene: TRBJ1-1
d_gene: .
v_gene: TRBV29-1
abundance: .
CDR3aa: CSVLGLFMNTEAFF
CDR3nt: TGCAGCGTTTTAGGTCTTTTCATGAACACTGAAGCTTTCTTT

len: 13
j_gene: TRBJ2-7
d_gene: .
v_gene: TRBV6-5
abundance: .
CDR3aa: CASSYRGAIEQYF
CDR3nt: TGTGCCAGCAGTTACCGGGGGGCCATCGAGCAGTACTTC

len: 16
j_gene: TRBJ1-2
d_gene: TRBD1
v_gene: TRBV7-9
abundance: .
CDR3aa: CASSDGGTVGYYGYTF
CDR3nt: TGTGCCAGCAGCGATGGGGGGACAGTCGGTTACTATGGCTACACCTTC

len: 14
j_gene: TRBJ1-4
d_gene: TRBD1
v_gene: TRBV4-1
abundance: .
CDR3aa: CASRRDRWGEKLFF
CDR3nt: TGCGCCAGCAGGAGGGACAGGTGGGGTGAAAAACTGTTTTTT

len: 18
j_gene: TRBJ2-3
d_gene: TRBD2
v_gene: TRBV7-8
abundance: .
CDR3aa: CASSLAAGGGRNTDTQYF
CDR3nt: TGTGCCAGCAGCTTAGCAGCGGGGGGTGGAAGAAACACAGATACGCAGTATTTT

len: 15
j_gene: TRBJ2-1
d_gene: TRBD1
v_gene: TRBV27
abundance: once
CDR3aa: CASSQGGTPYNEQFF
CDR3nt: TGTGCCAGCAGCCAAGGGGGCACCCCCTACAATGAGCAGTTCTTC

len: 13
j_gene: TRBJ1-2
d_gene: .
v_gene: TRBV27
abundance: .
CDR3aa: CASSLQGFNGYTF
CDR3nt: TGTGCCAGCAGTTTACAGGGATTTAATGGCTACACCTTC

len: 15
j_gene: TRBJ2-5
d_gene: TRBD2
v_gene: TRBV28
abundance: .
CDR3aa: CASSSSGTGGETQYF
CDR3nt: TGTGCCAGCAGTTCCTCGGGCACCGGGGGGGAGACCCAGTACTTC

len: 14
j_gene: TRBJ2-5
d_gene: .
v_gene: TRBV4-3
abundance: .
CDR3aa: CASSQAQRAETQYF
CDR3nt: TGCGCCAGCAGCCAAGCACAGCGAGCAGAGACCCAGTACTTC

len: 13
j_gene: TRBJ2-1
d_gene: .
v_gene: TRBV6-5
abundance: .
CDR3aa: CASSYFTLNEQFF
CDR3nt: TGTGCCAGCAGTTACTTTACCCTCAATGAGCAGTTCTTC

len: 15
j_gene: TRBJ1-2
d_gene: TRBD1
v_gene: TRBV28
abundance: .
CDR3aa: CASGHPQTGNYGYTF
CDR3nt: TGTGCCAGCGGCCACCCCCAGACAGGGAACTATGGCTACACCTTC

len: 16
j_gene: TRBJ2-1
d_gene: TRBD2
v_gene: TRBV4-3
abundance: .
CDR3aa: CASSQTSGGSYNEQFF
CDR3nt: TGCGCCAGCAGCCAGACTAGCGGGGGGTCCTACAATGAGCAGTTCTTC

len: 16
j_gene: TRBJ2-5
d_gene: TRBD2
v_gene: TRBV19
abundance: .
CDR3aa: CASSLGSGGVIETQYF
CDR3nt: TGTGCCAGTAGTTTGGGTAGCGGGGGTGTCATTGAGACCCAGTACTTC

len: 15
j_gene: TRBJ2-1
d_gene: TRBD2
v_gene: TRBV7-2
abundance: .
CDR3aa: CASSRQWGGSNEQFF
CDR3nt: TGTGCCAGCAGCCGCCAATGGGGGGGGTCCAATGAGCAGTTCTTC

len: 16
j_gene: TRBJ1-3
d_gene: TRBD1
v_gene: TRBV3-1/TRBV3-2
abundance: .
CDR3aa: CASSLSGQHIRNTIYF
CDR3nt: TGTGCCAGCAGCCTATCGGGACAGCACATAAGAAACACCATATATTTT

len: 16
j_gene: TRBJ2-3
d_gene: TRBD1
v_gene: TRBV5-5
abundance: .
CDR3aa: CASSLTGGIGTDTQYF
CDR3nt: TGTGCCAGCAGCTTGACAGGGGGCATCGGCACAGATACGCAGTATTTT

len: 13
j_gene: TRBJ2-2
d_gene: .
v_gene: TRBV29-1
abundance: .
CDR3aa: CSGRLGPTGELFF
CDR3nt: TGCAGCGGTAGACTAGGGCCCACCGGGGAGCTGTTTTTT

len: 15
j_gene: TRBJ2-5
d_gene: .
v_gene: TRBV6-2/TRBV6-3
abundance: .
CDR3aa: CASSYGGLYRETQYF
CDR3nt: TGTGCCAGCAGTTACGGGGGACTTTACCGAGAGACCCAGTACTTC

len: 16
j_gene: TRBJ2-1
d_gene: .
v_gene: TRBV4-1
abundance: .
CDR3aa: CASRKGWDSPGGEQFF
CDR3nt: TGCGCCAGTCGGAAAGGATGGGACTCCCCAGGGGGTGAGCAGTTCTTC

len: 14
j_gene: TRBJ1-1
d_gene: .
v_gene: TRBV5-1
abundance: .
CDR3aa: CASRPGLGNTEAFF
CDR3nt: TGCGCCAGCAGACCAGGGTTAGGGAACACTGAAGCTTTCTTT